A selection of T cell receptor beta chains follows, all from one sample in a study of blood T cell repertoires in COVID-19. Here immunoSEQ multiplex PCR was the method, and the copy in TCRdb shows in-frame clones only, minus some. The sample carries about 250,000 clones, roughly 86% recorded once. The source material was peripheral blood. The receptors here all came from a woman aged 55-70 years who had recovered from COVID-19. Each CDR3 is given with its conserved first and last residue. The order of the fields is CDR3 protein, CDR3 DNA, D gene, V gene, clone size, J gene. The D gene is left open where the match is weak. Clone size is shown for a subset of rows, as once, few, many or a class of expanded clone.

cdr3_aa: CAISERQRYNEQFF; cdr3_nt: TGTGCCATCAGTGAAAGGCAGCGGTACAATGAGCAGTTCTTC; d_call: -; v_call: TRBV10-3; clone_size: -; j_call: TRBJ2-1
cdr3_aa: CASSLTGGADTQYF; cdr3_nt: TGTGCCAGCAGCTTAACTGGAGGAGCAGATACGCAGTATTTT; d_call: -; v_call: TRBV5-4; clone_size: once; j_call: TRBJ2-3
cdr3_aa: CASSIAQGYGYTF; cdr3_nt: TGTGCCAGTAGTATTGCCCAGGGCTATGGCTACACCTTC; d_call: -; v_call: TRBV19; clone_size: -; j_call: TRBJ1-2
cdr3_aa: CASSFTGTDGYTF; cdr3_nt: TGTGCCAGCAGTTTTACAGGAACGGATGGCTACACCTTC; d_call: -; v_call: TRBV6-5; clone_size: once; j_call: TRBJ1-2
cdr3_aa: CASSLGPLGGEQYF; cdr3_nt: TGCGCCAGCAGCTTGGGGCCGTTAGGGGGAGAGCAGTACTTC; d_call: -; v_call: TRBV5-1; clone_size: -; j_call: TRBJ2-7
cdr3_aa: CASSFPRQGELQPQHF; cdr3_nt: TGTGCCAGCAGCTTTCCCCGACAGGGAGAATTACAGCCCCAGCATTTT; d_call: TRBD1; v_call: TRBV7-9; clone_size: few; j_call: TRBJ1-5
cdr3_aa: CASSLTGLEQYF; cdr3_nt: TGTGCCAGCAGCTTAACTGGTCTTGAGCAGTACTTC; d_call: -; v_call: TRBV7-9; clone_size: -; j_call: TRBJ2-7
cdr3_aa: CASSQSGTGDAYEQYF; cdr3_nt: TGCGCCAGCAGCCAATCCGGGACAGGGGACGCCTACGAGCAGTACTTC; d_call: TRBD1; v_call: TRBV4-1; clone_size: once; j_call: TRBJ2-7
cdr3_aa: CASSFLTAVEAFF; cdr3_nt: TGTGCCAGCAGTTTCTTGACAGCTGTAGAAGCTTTCTTT; d_call: -; v_call: TRBV28; clone_size: -; j_call: TRBJ1-1
cdr3_aa: CASSQGTGGRWGEKLFF; cdr3_nt: TGTGCCAGCAGCCAAGGGACAGGGGGTCGGTGGGGTGAAAAACTGTTTTTT; d_call: TRBD1; v_call: TRBV9; clone_size: -; j_call: TRBJ1-4
cdr3_aa: CASSLGQGSSYEQYF; cdr3_nt: TGTGCCAGCAGCTTAGGACAGGGGAGCTCCTACGAGCAGTACTTC; d_call: TRBD1; v_call: TRBV5-5; clone_size: -; j_call: TRBJ2-7
cdr3_aa: CASKRTGVTEAFF; cdr3_nt: TGTGCCAGCAAGAGGACAGGGGTCACTGAAGCTTTCTTT; d_call: TRBD1; v_call: TRBV6-6; clone_size: -; j_call: TRBJ1-1
cdr3_aa: CASSPGNGYTF; cdr3_nt: TGTGCCAGCAGCCCAGGGAACGGCTACACCTTC; d_call: -; v_call: TRBV4-2; clone_size: -; j_call: TRBJ1-2
cdr3_aa: CASSHPGTKLFF; cdr3_nt: TGCGCCAGCAGCCACCCGGGAACCAAACTGTTTTTT; d_call: -; v_call: TRBV4-3; clone_size: -; j_call: TRBJ1-4
cdr3_aa: CASSVRTDHSPLHF; cdr3_nt: TGTGCCAGCAGCGTGCGGACAGACCATTCACCCCTCCACTTT; d_call: -; v_call: TRBV9; clone_size: once; j_call: TRBJ1-6
cdr3_aa: CASSQTITGYTEAFF; cdr3_nt: TGCGCCAGCAGCCAAACAATTACAGGGTACACTGAAGCTTTCTTT; d_call: -; v_call: TRBV4-3; clone_size: -; j_call: TRBJ1-1
cdr3_aa: CASSFRGQETQYF; cdr3_nt: TGTGCCAGCAGTTTTAGAGGTCAAGAGACCCAGTACTTC; d_call: -; v_call: TRBV27; clone_size: -; j_call: TRBJ2-5
cdr3_aa: CASSPRDRDSGANVLTF; cdr3_nt: TGTGCCAGCAGCCCCCGGGACAGAGACTCTGGGGCCAACGTCCTGACTTTC; d_call: -; v_call: TRBV12-1; clone_size: -; j_call: TRBJ2-6
cdr3_aa: CASSLDPGVGKLFF; cdr3_nt: TGTGCCAGCAGCTTAGATCCGGGGGTGGGAAAACTGTTTTTT; d_call: -; v_call: TRBV5-6; clone_size: -; j_call: TRBJ1-4
cdr3_aa: CSARTSRVYGYTF; cdr3_nt: TGCAGCGCCCGAACGTCGCGGGTCTATGGCTACACCTTC; d_call: -; v_call: TRBV29-1; clone_size: -; j_call: TRBJ1-2